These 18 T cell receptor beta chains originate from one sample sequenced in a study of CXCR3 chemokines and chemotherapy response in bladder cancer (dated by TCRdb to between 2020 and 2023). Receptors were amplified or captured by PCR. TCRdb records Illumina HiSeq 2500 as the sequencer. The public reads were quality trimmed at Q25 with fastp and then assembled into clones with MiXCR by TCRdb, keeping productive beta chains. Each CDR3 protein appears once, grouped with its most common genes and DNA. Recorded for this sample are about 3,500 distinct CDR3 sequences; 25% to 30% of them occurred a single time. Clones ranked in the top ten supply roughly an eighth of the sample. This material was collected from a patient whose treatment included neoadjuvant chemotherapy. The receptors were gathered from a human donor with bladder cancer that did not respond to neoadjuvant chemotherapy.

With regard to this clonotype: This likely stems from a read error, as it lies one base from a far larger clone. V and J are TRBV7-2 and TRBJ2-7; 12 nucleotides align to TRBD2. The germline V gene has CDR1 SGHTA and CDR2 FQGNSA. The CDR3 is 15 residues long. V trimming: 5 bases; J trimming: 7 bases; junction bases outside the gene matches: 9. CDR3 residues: CASSPLAGGGYEQYF. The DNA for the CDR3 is TGTGCCAGCAGCCCCCTAGCGGGGGGGGGCTATGAGCAGTACTTC.

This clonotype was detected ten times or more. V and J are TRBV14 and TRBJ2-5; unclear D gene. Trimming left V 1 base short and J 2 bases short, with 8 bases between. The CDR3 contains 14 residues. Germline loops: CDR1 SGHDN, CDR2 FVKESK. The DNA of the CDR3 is TGTGCCAGCAGCCAAGCGGCCTTACAAGAGACCCAGTACTTC. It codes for CASSQAALQETQYF.

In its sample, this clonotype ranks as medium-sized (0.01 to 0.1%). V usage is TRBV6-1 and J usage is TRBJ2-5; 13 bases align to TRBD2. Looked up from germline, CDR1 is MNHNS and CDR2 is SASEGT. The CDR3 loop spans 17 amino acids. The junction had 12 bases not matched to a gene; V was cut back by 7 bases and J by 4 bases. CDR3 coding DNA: TGTGCCAGCACTGCAACTAGCGGGGGGGCAGGTGGAGAGACCCAGTACTTC. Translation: CASTATSGGAGGETQYF.

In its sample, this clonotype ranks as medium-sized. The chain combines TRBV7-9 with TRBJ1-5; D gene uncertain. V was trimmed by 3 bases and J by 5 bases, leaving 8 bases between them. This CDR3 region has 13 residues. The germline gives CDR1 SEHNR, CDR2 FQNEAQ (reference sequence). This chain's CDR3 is CASSLEIYQPQHF. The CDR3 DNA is TGTGCCAGCAGCTTGGAAATTTATCAGCCCCAGCATTTT.

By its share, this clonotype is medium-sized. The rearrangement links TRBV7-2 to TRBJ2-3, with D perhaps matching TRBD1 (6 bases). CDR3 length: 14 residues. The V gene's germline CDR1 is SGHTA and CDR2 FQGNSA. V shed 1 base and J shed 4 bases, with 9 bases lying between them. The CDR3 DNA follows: TGTGCCAGCAGCTTAGTTGGGGGCCCAGATACGCAGTATTTT. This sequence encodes CASSLVGGPDTQYF.

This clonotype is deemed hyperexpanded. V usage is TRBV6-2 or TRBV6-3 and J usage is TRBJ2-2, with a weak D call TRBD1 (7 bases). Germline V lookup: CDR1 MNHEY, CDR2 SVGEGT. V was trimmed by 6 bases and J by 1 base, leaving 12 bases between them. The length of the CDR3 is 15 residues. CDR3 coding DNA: TGTGCCAGCAGCTCAGGGGGGATGAACACCGGGGAGCTGTTTTTT. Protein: CASSSGGMNTGELFF.

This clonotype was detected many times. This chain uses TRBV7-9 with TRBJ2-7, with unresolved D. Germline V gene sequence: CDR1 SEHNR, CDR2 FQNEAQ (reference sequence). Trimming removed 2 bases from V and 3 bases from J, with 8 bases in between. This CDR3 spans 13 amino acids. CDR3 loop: CASSLPSFYEQYF. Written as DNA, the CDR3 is TGTGCCAGCAGCTTACCGTCGTTCTACGAGCAGTACTTC.

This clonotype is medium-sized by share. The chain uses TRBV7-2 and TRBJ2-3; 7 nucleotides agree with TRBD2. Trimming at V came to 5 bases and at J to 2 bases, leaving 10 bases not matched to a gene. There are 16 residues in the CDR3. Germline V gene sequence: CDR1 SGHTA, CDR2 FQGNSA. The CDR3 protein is CASSPTGTTVTDTQYF. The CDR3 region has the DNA TGTGCCAGCAGCCCTACGGGGACTACCGTCACAGATACGCAGTATTTT.

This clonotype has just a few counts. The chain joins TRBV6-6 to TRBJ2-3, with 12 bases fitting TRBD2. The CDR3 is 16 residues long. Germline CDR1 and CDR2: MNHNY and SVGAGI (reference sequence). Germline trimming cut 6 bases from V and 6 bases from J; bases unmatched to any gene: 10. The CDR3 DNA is TGTGCCAGCAGCAACCCTAGCGGGGGGGCCTCCGATACGCAGTATTTT. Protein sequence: CASSNPSGGASDTQYF.

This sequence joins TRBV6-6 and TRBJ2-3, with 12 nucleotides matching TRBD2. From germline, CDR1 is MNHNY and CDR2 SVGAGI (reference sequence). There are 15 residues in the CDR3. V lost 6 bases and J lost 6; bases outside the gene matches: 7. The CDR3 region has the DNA TGTGCCAGCAGCAACCCTAGCGGGGGGGGGGATACGCAGTATTTT. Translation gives CASSNPSGGGDTQYF.

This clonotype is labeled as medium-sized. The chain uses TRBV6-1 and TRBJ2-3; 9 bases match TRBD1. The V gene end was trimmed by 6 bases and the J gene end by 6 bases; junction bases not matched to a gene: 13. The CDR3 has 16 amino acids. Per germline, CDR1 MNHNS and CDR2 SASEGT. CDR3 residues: CASSSTGGRSMDTQYF. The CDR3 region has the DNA TGTGCCAGCAGCAGCACAGGGGGCAGATCCATGGATACGCAGTATTTT.

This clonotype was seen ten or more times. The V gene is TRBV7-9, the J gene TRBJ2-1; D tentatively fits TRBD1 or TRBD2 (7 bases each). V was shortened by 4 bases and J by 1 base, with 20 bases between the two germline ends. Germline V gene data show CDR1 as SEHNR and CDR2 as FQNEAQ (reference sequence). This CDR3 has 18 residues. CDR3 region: CASSSQAGGGPSYNEQFF. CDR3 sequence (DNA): TGTGCCAGCAGCTCACAGGCAGGGGGGGGGCCTTCCTACAATGAGCAGTTCTTC. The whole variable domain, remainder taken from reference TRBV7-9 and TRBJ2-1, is DTGVSQNPRHKITKRGQNVTFRCDPISEHNRLYWYRQTLGQGPEFLTYFQNEAQLEKSRLLSDRFSAERPKGSFSTLEIQRTEQGDSAMYLCASSSQAGGGPSYNEQFFGPGTRLTVL.

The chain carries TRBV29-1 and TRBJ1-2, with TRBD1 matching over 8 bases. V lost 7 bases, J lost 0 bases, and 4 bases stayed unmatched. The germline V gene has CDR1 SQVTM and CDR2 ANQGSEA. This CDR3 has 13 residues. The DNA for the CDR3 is TGCAGCGGGGGACAGGCGGCTAACTATGGCTACACCTTC. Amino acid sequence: CSGGQAANYGYTF.

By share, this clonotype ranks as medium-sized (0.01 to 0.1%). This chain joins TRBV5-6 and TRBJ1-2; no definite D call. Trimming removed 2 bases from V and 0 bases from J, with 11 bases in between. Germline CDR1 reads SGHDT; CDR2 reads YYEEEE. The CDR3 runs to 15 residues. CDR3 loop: CASSLEQKANYGYTF. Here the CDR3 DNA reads TGTGCCAGCAGCTTAGAACAGAAGGCTAACTATGGCTACACCTTC.

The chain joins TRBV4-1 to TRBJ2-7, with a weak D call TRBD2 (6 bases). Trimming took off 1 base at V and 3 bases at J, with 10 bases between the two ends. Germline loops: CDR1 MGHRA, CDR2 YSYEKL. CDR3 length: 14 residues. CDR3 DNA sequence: TGCGCCAGCAGCCAAGGGGGGGAAGGCTACGAGCAGTACTTC. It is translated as CASSQGGEGYEQYF.

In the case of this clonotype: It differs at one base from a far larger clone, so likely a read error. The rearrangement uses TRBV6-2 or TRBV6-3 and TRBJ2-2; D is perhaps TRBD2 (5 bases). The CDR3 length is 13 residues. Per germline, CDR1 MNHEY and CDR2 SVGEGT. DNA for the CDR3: TGTGCCAGCAGTTATAAGCGGACCGGGGAGCCGTTTTTT. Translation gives CASSYKRTGEPFF.

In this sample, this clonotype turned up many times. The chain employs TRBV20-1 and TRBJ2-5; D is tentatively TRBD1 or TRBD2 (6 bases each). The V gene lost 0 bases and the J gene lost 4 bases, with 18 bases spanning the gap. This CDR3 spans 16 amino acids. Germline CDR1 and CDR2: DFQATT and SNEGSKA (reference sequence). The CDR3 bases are TGCAGTGCTAGAGATCTCTATTCGGGGGCTGTAGAGACCCAGTACTTC. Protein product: CSARDLYSGAVETQYF.

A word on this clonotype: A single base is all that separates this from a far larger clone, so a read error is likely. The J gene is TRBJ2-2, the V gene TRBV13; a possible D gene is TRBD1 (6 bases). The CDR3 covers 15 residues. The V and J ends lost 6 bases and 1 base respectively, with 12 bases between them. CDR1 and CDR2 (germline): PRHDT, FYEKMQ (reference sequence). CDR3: CASSYWTVNTGELFF. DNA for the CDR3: TGTGCCAGCAGTTACTGGACAGTGAACACCGGGGAGCTGTTTTTT.